The 5 T cell receptor beta chains reported below all come from one sample, sequenced in a study of blood T cell repertoires in COVID-19. Generated by immunoSEQ multiplex PCR, the TCRdb table keeps only in-frame clones and is missing some. The table includes tens of thousands of clones, about three quarters detected once. The sequenced material came from peripheral blood. All receptors derive from a woman of 80 years or more with active or convalescent COVID-19.

This clone was detected a few times. The chain couples TRBV11-2 to TRBJ1-3, with 7 bases lining up with TRBD1. There are 17 residues in the CDR3. Germline CDR1 SGHAT, CDR2 FQNNGV. V lost 2 bases, J lost 5 bases, and 12 bases stayed unmatched. CDR3: CASSLRARQGSRNTIYF. CDR3 DNA: TGTGCCAGCAGCTTAAGAGCGAGACAGGGTAGCAGAAACACCATATATTTT.

This rearrangement joins TRBV6-2 or TRBV6-3 to TRBJ2-2; 7 nucleotides agree with TRBD1. The CDR3 covers 15 residues. V gave up 0 bases and J gave up 3 bases; unmatched junction bases: 1. In germline, CDR1 is MNHEY, CDR2 SVGEGT. The CDR3 loop is CASSYSGGHTGELFF. The CDR3 region has the DNA TGTGCCAGCAGTTACTCAGGGGGCCACACCGGGGAGCTGTTTTTT.

The V gene is TRBV3-1 (or the pseudogene TRBV3-2), the J gene TRBJ2-5; 9 bases agree with TRBD1. CDR1 is LGHDT, CDR2 YNNKEL, per germline (reference sequence). The CDR3 has 16 amino acids. The V segment lost 0 bases and the J segment 1 base; nucleotides outside the gene matches: 3. CDR3 sequence: CASSQDQQGAQETQYF. CDR3 nucleotide sequence: TGTGCCAGCAGCCAAGACCAACAGGGGGCCCAAGAGACCCAGTACTTC.

This clone has just one count. The chain is built from TRBV5-5 and TRBJ2-7, with 12 nucleotides matching TRBD2. V shed 2 bases, J shed 2 bases, and the junction held 8 bases outside the gene matches. CDR3 size: 17 residues. Germline CDR1 is SGHKS and CDR2 is YYEKEE (reference sequence). CDR3 residues: CASSFFRTSGTTYEQYF. The CDR3 nucleotides read TGTGCCAGCAGCTTTTTCCGGACTAGCGGGACCACCTACGAGCAGTACTTC.

The J gene is TRBJ1-2, the V gene TRBV6-1; the match to TRBD1 covers 7 bases. The CDR3 sequence is 13 residues long. V trimming: 3 bases; J trimming: 4 bases; junction bases outside the gene matches: 2. CDR1 is MNHNS, CDR2 SASEGT, per germline. CDR3 coding DNA: TGTGCCAGCAGTGAGGGGACAGTCTATGGCTACACCTTC. It specifies CASSEGTVYGYTF.